This TCR beta chain was obtained from a study of blood T cell repertoires in COVID-19. Study context: PBMCs, B-cell-depleted T cells, or T cells provided the cDNA or gDNA that made up the material.

Using immunoSEQ multiplex PCR, the repertoire was profiled, and TCRdb retains in-frame clones only, with some absent. Of roughly 35,000 clones detected, 81% appear once; the ten largest clones hold about 29%. The CDR3 has 16 residues. J gave up 6 bases and V 2 bases, and 11 bases lay outside the gene matches. CDR1 and CDR2 (germline): MNHEY, SVGEGT. V usage is TRBV6-2 or TRBV6-3 and J usage is TRBJ2-3, with TRBD2 matching over 7 bases. Source material: peripheral blood. The source is a man older than 75 with active or convalescent COVID-19. CDR3 in amino acids: CASSYNRLARGDTQYF. The DNA of the CDR3 is TGTGCCAGCAGTTACAATCGACTAGCTCGGGGCGATACGCAGTATTTT.